The 10 T cell receptor beta chains listed next were all sequenced from one sample in a study of cytomegalovirus exposure and HLA in healthy donors. Amplification used 60 Vbeta primers and 13 Jbeta primers. Sequenced by immunoSEQ multiplex PCR; TCRdb stores in-frame clones only, minus some. Of about 150,000 clones listed, about 83% are singletons. The sequenced sample was PBMCs. Source of these receptors: a woman aged 35 to 49 in good health and CMV-seronegative.

This rearrangement joins TRBV7-2 to TRBJ1-1; 8 bases are shared with TRBD1. This CDR3 comprises 13 residues. J lost 8 bases, V lost 5 bases, and 7 bases had no gene match. CDR1 is SGHTA and CDR2 is FQGNSA in the germline V gene. CDR3 region: CASSRGQGLEAFF. The DNA of the CDR3 is TGTGCCAGCAGCCGAGGACAGGGTCTGGAAGCTTTCTTT. Supplemented by reference TRBV7-2 and TRBJ1-1, the full variable domain reads GAGVSQSPSNKVTEKGKDVELRCDPISGHTALYWYRQSLGQGLEFLIYFQGNSAPDKSGLPSDRFSAERTGGSVSTLTIQRTQQEDSAVYLCASSRGQGLEAFFGQGTRLTVV.

The table lists this clone with a count of one. V and J are TRBV6-6 and TRBJ2-5, with 7 bases aligning to TRBD1. The ends lost 6 bases at V and 4 bases at J; junction bases unmatched: 14. Germline values: CDR1 MNHNY, CDR2 SVGAGI (reference sequence). The CDR3 extends over 16 amino acids. The CDR3 DNA is TGTGCCAGCAGCTCCACACTAGGGGGCCGGATAGAGACCCAGTACTTC. Protein: CASSSTLGGRIETQYF.

This clone showed up just once. The genes are TRBV5-1 and TRBJ2-3; 7 bases map to TRBD2. This CDR3 comprises 20 residues. Germline assignment: CDR1 SGHRS and CDR2 YFSETQ. Losses at the gene ends were 4 bases for V and 0 bases for J; bases not matched to a gene: 20. The CDR3 DNA reads TGCGCCAGCAGCCTAGTTCCAAAGGGAGGGGACCTTGCTAGCACAGATACGCAGTATTTT. It codes for CASSLVPKGGDLASTDTQYF.

This rearrangement joins TRBV28 to TRBJ1-5, with 7 bases aligning to TRBD1. The V gene's germline CDR1 is MDHEN and CDR2 SYDVKM. The CDR3 contains 17 residues. The trim removed 6 bases at V and 0 bases at J, leaving 11 bases unmatched. The CDR3 bases are TGTGCCAGCAGAACCCTACAGGGGTCCTATAGCAATCAGCCCCAGCATTTT. It translates to CASRTLQGSYSNQPQHF.

The genes are TRBV19 and TRBJ1-1, with TRBD1 as a possible D gene (6 bases). This CDR3 comprises 14 residues. V lost 7 bases and J 0 bases, leaving 12 bases between the germline ends. CDR1 is LNHDA and CDR2 is SQIVND in the germline V gene (reference sequence). This chain's CDR3 is CASKGVGLNTEAFF. CDR3 bases: TGTGCCAGTAAGGGGGTCGGCTTGAACACTGAAGCTTTCTTT.

This clone appeared once. V usage is TRBV5-1 and J usage is TRBJ2-5, with D possibly being TRBD1 (6 bases). From germline, CDR1 is SGHRS and CDR2 YFSETQ. With 4 bases removed from V and 5 bases from J, the gap between germline ends came to 15 bases. The length of the CDR3 is 14 residues. DNA for the CDR3: TGCGCCAGCAGCGTACAGGGTTTAGTGGAGACCCAGTACTTC. Protein sequence: CASSVQGLVETQYF. The variable domain in full, with the rest retrieved from reference TRBV5-1 and TRBJ2-5, is KAGVTQTPRYLIKTRGQQVTLSCSPISGHRSVSWYQQTPGQGLQFLFEYFSETQRNKGNFPGRFSGRQFSNSRSEMNVSTLELGDSALYLCASSVQGLVETQYFGPGTRLLVL.

This rearrangement joins TRBV13 to TRBJ2-2, with D maybe TRBD2 (5 bases). The CDR3 is 17 amino acids. Trimming pared 4 bases from V and 3 bases from J, leaving 18 bases between. Germline lookup yields CDR1 PRHDT and CDR2 FYEKMQ (reference sequence). CDR3 residues: CASSSFVEVVDTGELFF. As DNA, the CDR3 is TGTGCCAGCAGCTCCTTCGTGGAGGTTGTGGACACCGGGGAGCTGTTTTTT.

This chain links TRBV4-1 with TRBJ1-6; D uncertain. Germline CDR1 MGHRA, CDR2 YSYEKL. The V and J ends lost 5 bases and 1 base respectively, with 12 bases between them. This CDR3 region has 16 residues. The CDR3 DNA reads TGCGCCAGCAGCTCCCAAACATCTTCCTATAATTCACCCCTCCACTTT. Its translation is CASSSQTSSYNSPLHF.

V and J are TRBV2 and TRBJ2-2; weak D call: TRBD2 (8 bases). Trimming pared 9 bases from V and 10 bases from J, leaving 21 bases between. Germline values: CDR1 SNHLY, CDR2 FYNNEI. This CDR3 comprises 14 residues. The CDR3 region is CASLAGRGRKELFF. The CDR3 DNA reads TGTGCCAGTTTAGCGGGGAGGGGGCGTAAGGAGCTGTTTTTT. Combining the CDR3 with reference TRBV2 and TRBJ2-2 gives the whole variable domain EPEVTQTPSHQVTQMGQEVILRCVPISNHLYFYWYRQILGQKVEFLVSFYNNEISEKSEIFDDQFSVERPDGSNFTLKIRSTKLEDSAMYFCASLAGRGRKELFFGEGSRLTVL.

This chain links TRBV5-6 with TRBJ2-1; D might be TRBD2 (5 bases). There are 16 residues in the CDR3. Looked up from germline, CDR1 is SGHDT and CDR2 is YYEEEE. Trimming stripped 7 bases from V and 0 bases from J, with 17 bases between. As DNA, the CDR3 is TGTGCCAGCGGATCGGTCGGGGTGAGCTCCTACAATGAGCAGTTCTTC. Its protein product is CASGSVGVSSYNEQFF.